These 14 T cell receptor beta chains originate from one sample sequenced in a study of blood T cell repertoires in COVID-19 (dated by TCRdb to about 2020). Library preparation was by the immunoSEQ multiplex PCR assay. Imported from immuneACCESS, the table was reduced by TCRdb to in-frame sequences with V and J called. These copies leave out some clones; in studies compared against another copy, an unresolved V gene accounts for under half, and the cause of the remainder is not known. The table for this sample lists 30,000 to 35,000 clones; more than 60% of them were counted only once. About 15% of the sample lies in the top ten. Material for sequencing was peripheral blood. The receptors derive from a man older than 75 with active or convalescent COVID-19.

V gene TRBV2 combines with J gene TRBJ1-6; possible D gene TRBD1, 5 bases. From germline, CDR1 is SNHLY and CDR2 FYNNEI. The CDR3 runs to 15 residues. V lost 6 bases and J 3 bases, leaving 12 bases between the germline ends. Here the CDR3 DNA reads TGTGCCAGCAGAAGACAGAACTTCTATAATTCACCCCTCCACTTT. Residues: CASRRQNFYNSPLHF. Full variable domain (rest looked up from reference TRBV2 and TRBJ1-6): EPEVTQTPSHQVTQMGQEVILRCVPISNHLYFYWYRQILGQKVEFLVSFYNNEISEKSEIFDDQFSVERPDGSNFTLKIRSTKLEDSAMYFCASRRQNFYNSPLHFGNGTRLTVT.

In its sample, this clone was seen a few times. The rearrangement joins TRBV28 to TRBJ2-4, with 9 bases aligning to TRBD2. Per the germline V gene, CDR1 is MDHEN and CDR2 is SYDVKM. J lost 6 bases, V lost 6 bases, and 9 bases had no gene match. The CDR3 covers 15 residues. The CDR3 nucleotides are TGTGCCAGCAGGCCGAATAGCGGGAGATTAAACATTCAGTACTTC. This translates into CASRPNSGRLNIQYF.

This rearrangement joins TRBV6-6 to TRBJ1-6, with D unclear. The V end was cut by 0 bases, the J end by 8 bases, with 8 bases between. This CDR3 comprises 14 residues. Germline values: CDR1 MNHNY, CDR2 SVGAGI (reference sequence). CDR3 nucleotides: TGTGCCAGCAGTTACTCGATACGAGATTCACCCCTCCACTTT. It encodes CASSYSIRDSPLHF.

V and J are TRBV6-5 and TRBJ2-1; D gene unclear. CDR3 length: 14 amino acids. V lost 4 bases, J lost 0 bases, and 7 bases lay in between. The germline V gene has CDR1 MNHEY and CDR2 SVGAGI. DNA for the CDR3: TGTGCCAGCAGTTTAAGTAGCTCCTACAATGAGCAGTTCTTC. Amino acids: CASSLSSSYNEQFF.

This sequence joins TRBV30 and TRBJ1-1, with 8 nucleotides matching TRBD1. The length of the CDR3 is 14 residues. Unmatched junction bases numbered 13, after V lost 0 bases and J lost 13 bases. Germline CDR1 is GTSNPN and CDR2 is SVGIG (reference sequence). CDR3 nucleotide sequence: TGTGCCTGGAGTGTTGTAGACGGTCCCGACAGGGGTTTCTTT. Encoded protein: CAWSVVDGPDRGFF.

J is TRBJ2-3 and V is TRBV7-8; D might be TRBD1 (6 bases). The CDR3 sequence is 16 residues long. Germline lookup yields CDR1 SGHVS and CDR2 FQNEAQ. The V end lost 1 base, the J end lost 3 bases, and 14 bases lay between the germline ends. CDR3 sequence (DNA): TGTGCCAGCAGCTTAGATGGCAGGGGATATACAGATACGCAGTATTTT. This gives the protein CASSLDGRGYTDTQYF.

The CDR3 spells CASSPAGTGRYEQYF. CDR3 coding DNA: TGTGCCAGCTCACCGGCGGGGACGGGACGCTACGAGCAGTACTTC. V usage is TRBV18 and J usage is TRBJ2-7, with TRBD2 as a possible D gene (6 bases). Trimming took off 3 bases at V and 3 bases at J, with 15 bases between the two ends. The germline V gene encodes CDR1 KGHSH and CDR2 LQKENI. The CDR3 contains 15 residues.

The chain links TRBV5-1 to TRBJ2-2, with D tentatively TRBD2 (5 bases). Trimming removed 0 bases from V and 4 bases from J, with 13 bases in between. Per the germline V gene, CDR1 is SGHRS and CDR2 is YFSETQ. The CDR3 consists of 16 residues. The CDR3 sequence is CASSLAIGSGTGELFF. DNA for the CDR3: TGCGCCAGCAGCTTGGCCATAGGGAGCGGCACCGGGGAGCTGTTTTTT.

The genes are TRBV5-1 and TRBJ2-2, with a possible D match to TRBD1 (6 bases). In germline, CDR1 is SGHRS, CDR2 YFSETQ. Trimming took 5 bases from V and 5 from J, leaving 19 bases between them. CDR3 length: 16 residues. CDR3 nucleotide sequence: TGCGCCAGCAGAAGGGGACAAATGGGATCGACCGGGGAGCTGTTTTTT. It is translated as CASRRGQMGSTGELFF.

For the CDR3, the DNA is TGTGCCAGCAGCTTAACAGGGGGCTACACCTTC. Amino acids: CASSLTGGYTF. The genes are TRBV7-2 and TRBJ1-2; a weak D match, TRBD1 (6 bases). Trimming cost V 2 bases and J 8 bases, with 6 bases left between them. From germline, CDR1 is SGHTA and CDR2 FQGNSA. The length of the CDR3 is 11 residues.

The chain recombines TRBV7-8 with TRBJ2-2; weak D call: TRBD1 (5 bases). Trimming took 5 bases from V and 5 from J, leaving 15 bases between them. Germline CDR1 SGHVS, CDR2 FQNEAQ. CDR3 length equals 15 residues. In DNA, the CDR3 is TGTGCCAGCAGCCCCCCAGGGTATCTGACCGGGGAGCTGTTTTTT. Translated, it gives CASSPPGYLTGELFF.

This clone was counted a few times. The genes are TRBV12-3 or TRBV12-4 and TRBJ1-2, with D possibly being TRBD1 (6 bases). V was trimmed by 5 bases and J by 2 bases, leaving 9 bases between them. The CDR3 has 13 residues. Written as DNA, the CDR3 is TGTGCCAGCAGTCGCGGACAGAACTATGGCTACACCTTC. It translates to CASSRGQNYGYTF.

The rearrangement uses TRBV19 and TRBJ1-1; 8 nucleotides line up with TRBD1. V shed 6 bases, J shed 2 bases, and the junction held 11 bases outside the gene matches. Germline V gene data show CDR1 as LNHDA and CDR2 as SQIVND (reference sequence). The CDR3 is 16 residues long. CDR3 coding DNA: TGTGCCAGTAGCCCAGGGGGCGCCGGGATAAACACTGAAGCTTTCTTT. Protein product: CASSPGGAGINTEAFF. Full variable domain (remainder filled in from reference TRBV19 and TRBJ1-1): DGGITQSPKYLFRKEGQNVTLSCEQNLNHDAMYWYRQDPGQGLRLIYYSQIVNDFQKGDIAEGYSVSREKKESFPLTVTSAQKNPTAFYLCASSPGGAGINTEAFFGQGTRLTVV.

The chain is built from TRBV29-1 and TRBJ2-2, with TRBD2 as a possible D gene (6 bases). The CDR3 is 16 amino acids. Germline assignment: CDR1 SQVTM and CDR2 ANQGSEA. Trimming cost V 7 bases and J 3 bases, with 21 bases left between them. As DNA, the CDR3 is TGCAGCGCGAGAGGAGGGACTCCCAGGGACACCGGGGAGCTGTTTTTT. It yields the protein CSARGGTPRDTGELFF.